Detailed here is one T cell receptor (beta chain). Its cognate antigen is unknown. Patients who had autoimmune disease history or got systemic immunosuppression were left out. The sample belongs to a study of OX40 agonist ivuxolimab in advanced cancers. Study background: Three patients, one with hepatocellular carcinoma and two with cutaneous melanoma, responded partially. Study-wide findings and caveats: More expanded clones were found, on average, in CD8+ than in CD4+ T cells. With doses of 0.1 to 3.0 mg/kg, CD4+ and CD8+ blood T cells had undergone clonal expansion by week 6.

The repertoire was sequenced with immunoSEQ multiplex PCR; TCRdb's copy has only in-frame clones and lacks some. In the table there are 53,000 or so clones, about 90% of which are singletons. Germline loops: CDR1 SGHVS, CDR2 FQNEAQ. The CDR3 extends over 14 amino acids. V was pared by 2 bases and J by 2 bases, with 0 bases of the junction left unmatched. The gene calls are TRBV7-8 and TRBJ1-3, with 7 bases identical to TRBD1. The TCR sequence derives from an adult with an advanced solid tumor such as melanoma, head and neck, liver or kidney cancer. Sample: CD4+ or CD8+ T cells sorted from blood, taken in a trial of the OX40 agonist ivuxolimab. This chain's CDR3 is CASSLTGAGNTIYF. CDR3 nucleotide sequence: TGTGCCAGCAGCTTAACAGGGGCTGGAAACACCATATATTTT.